The text below deals with one T cell receptor (beta chain). The target antigen is unknown. Time point denoted: after dendritic cell vaccination, including at tumor progression/relapse. The PCR used 60 V beta and 13 J beta primers. Using immunoSEQ multiplex PCR, the repertoire was profiled, and TCRdb retains in-frame clones only, with some absent. The sample lists about 87,000 clones, about four fifths occurring once. This entry is derived from a study of glioma-infiltrating T cells after dendritic cell vaccination. Study as a whole: Treatment, given 2003 to 2012, was autologous tumor lysate-pulsed dendritic cell vaccination.

Findings and limits, study-wide: Patients with more pretreatment TILs had longer time to progression and survival. The cohort had few patients with full blood and tumor sets.

J lost 0 bases, V lost 4 bases, and 2 bases had no gene match. The CDR3 loop spans 16 amino acids. CDR1 MNHNS and CDR2 SASEGT come from the germline V gene. This receptor was obtained from a human donor with glioblastoma. The chain links TRBV6-1 to TRBJ1-3; 11 nucleotides agree with TRBD1. Sequenced here: blood, sampled after dendritic cell vaccination. The CDR3 spells CASSGTGGYSGNTIYF. DNA of the CDR3: TGTGCCAGCAGTGGGACAGGGGGCTACTCTGGAAACACCATATATTTT.